The clone carrying this TCR beta chain was counted a few times. Data came from immunoSEQ multiplex PCR; TCRdb stores just in-frame clones and leaves some out. The table includes about 350,000 clones, about 90% detected once. These data come from a study of Ad26.COV2.S vaccination and SARS-CoV-2 variants. The receptor was derived from a human donor who had recovered from COVID-19. Sequencing used peripheral blood, obtained after recovery from COVID-19.

Written as DNA, the CDR3 is TGTGCCAGCAGGGAAAGGGAAACTTATGGCTACACCTTC. Translation: CASRERETYGYTF. The V call is TRBV2, the J call TRBJ1-2, with D unresolved. This CDR3 spans 13 amino acids. Germline V gives CDR1 SNHLY, CDR2 FYNNEI. Trimming pared 6 bases from V and 5 bases from J, leaving 13 bases between.